The 8 T cell receptor beta chains listed next were all sequenced from one sample in a study of shared clonotypes between healthy human individuals. Produced via immunoSEQ multiplex PCR; TCRdb's table is partial and in-frame only. Here the sample spans some 2,000,000 clones, 90% to 95% being singletons. The material sequenced was naive CD4+ T cells sorted from blood. Subset of the sample: CD45RA+ positively selected. The receptors were sampled from a man aged 18 to 30 in good health.

The genes are TRBV28 and TRBJ2-2; D is perhaps TRBD1 or TRBD2 (5 bases each). Trimming removed 8 bases from V and 2 bases from J, with 9 bases in between. CDR3 size: 13 residues. Germline-derived CDR1 and CDR2 are MDHEN and SYDVKM. The CDR3 sequence: CASEGINTGELFF. The CDR3 DNA is TGTGCCAGCGAGGGGATTAACACCGGGGAGCTGTTTTTT.

This chain joins TRBV5-1 and TRBJ2-1; 11 nucleotides align to TRBD1. This CDR3 has 15 amino acids. CDR1 and CDR2 from the germline V gene are SGHRS and YFSETQ. The trim removed 7 bases at V and 7 bases at J, leaving 10 bases unmatched. CDR3: CASGVRTGGSNEQFF. CDR3 nucleotide sequence: TGCGCCAGCGGAGTAAGGACAGGGGGCTCTAATGAGCAGTTCTTC.

This clone was seen a single time. Other DNA sequences of this sample code for an identical CDR3. The chain couples TRBV7-2 to TRBJ2-7; 7 nucleotides line up with TRBD1. The CDR3 runs 15 residues. V lost 3 bases and J lost 0; bases outside the gene matches: 5. Germline assignment: CDR1 SGHTA and CDR2 FQGNSA. The CDR3 here is CASSFEAGGSYEQYF. Written as DNA, the CDR3 is TGTGCCAGCAGCTTCGAGGCAGGGGGCTCCTACGAGCAGTACTTC.

The chain is built from TRBV9 and TRBJ2-3; 9 positions match TRBD2. The CDR3 is made up of 15 amino acids. Trimming at V came to 1 base and at J to 7 bases, leaving 7 bases not matched to a gene. Germline CDR1 SGDLS, CDR2 YYNGEE. CDR3 region: CASSVLSGSKYTQYF. The CDR3 region has the DNA TGTGCCAGCAGCGTACTTAGCGGGAGTAAATATACGCAGTATTTT.

This clone is a singleton in its sample. The V and J genes are TRBV6-6 and TRBJ2-4; unclear D gene. The germline V gene has CDR1 MNHNY and CDR2 SVGAGI (reference sequence). The CDR3 sequence is 14 residues long. Deletions cut 6 bases from V and 0 bases from J, with 9 bases between. CDR3 sequence reads: CASRIGLAKNIQYF. CDR3 coding DNA: TGTGCCAGCAGGATCGGGCTAGCCAAAAACATTCAGTACTTC.

The chain couples TRBV6-1 to TRBJ1-4, with D perhaps TRBD1 (5 bases). CDR1 and CDR2 (germline): MNHNS, SASEGT. Trimming cost V 3 bases and J 7 bases, with 12 bases left between them. The CDR3 sequence is 14 residues long. The CDR3 protein is CASSDTPGGEKLFF. Here the CDR3 DNA reads TGTGCCAGCAGTGACACACCTGGGGGTGAAAAACTGTTTTTT.

The genes are TRBV5-6 and TRBJ2-1; the D gene is possibly TRBD1 (5 bases). Between the trimmed V and J ends, which lost 1 base and 2 bases, there was a span of 7 bases. CDR1 and CDR2 (germline): SGHDT, YYEEEE. The CDR3 contains 14 residues. The CDR3 region has the DNA TGTGCCAGCAGCTTGCAGGGAACCTACAATGAGCAGTTCTTC. Encoded protein: CASSLQGTYNEQFF.

This chain uses TRBV7-9 with TRBJ2-5; 10 bases match TRBD1. CDR3 length: 15 residues. Looked up from germline, CDR1 is SEHNR and CDR2 is FQNEAQ (reference sequence). V gave up 5 bases and J gave up 4 bases; unmatched junction bases: 7. This CDR3 is CASSVGTGERETQYF. CDR3 sequence (DNA): TGTGCCAGCAGCGTGGGGACAGGGGAGCGAGAGACCCAGTACTTC.